This is a list of T cell receptor beta chains from one sample in a study of human T cells and chemical hapten exposure. TCRdb passed the RACE reads through MiXCR, listing each CDR3 protein once. The sample contains 150,000 to 200,000 distinct CDR3 sequences, 20% to 25% of which appear only once. Material: whole blood, obtained in connection with sensitization to the hapten diphenylcyclopropenone (DPC). The receptor set was obtained from a woman aged 40 to 50 with alopecia areata. Some clones in this sample may be carry-over from other donors' samples. The conserved cysteine and the conserved F or W are not part of the CDR3 here. The D gene is left open where the match is weak. The size of a clone is reported for some rows only, either as once, few or many, or as a class for expanded clones.

v_gene: TRBV12-3/TRBV12-4; abundance: .; j_gene: TRBJ1-1; d_gene: TRBD1; CDR3aa: ASSWTGETEAF
v_gene: TRBV10-3; abundance: once; j_gene: TRBJ2-7; d_gene: TRBD1; CDR3aa: AISGTGGLSEQY
v_gene: TRBV10-3; abundance: few; j_gene: TRBJ2-7; d_gene: .; CDR3aa: AISDRVIRYEQY
v_gene: TRBV12-3/TRBV12-4; abundance: .; j_gene: TRBJ2-7; d_gene: TRBD2; CDR3aa: ASKLAGGLAYEQY
v_gene: TRBV29-1; abundance: .; j_gene: TRBJ1-4; d_gene: .; CDR3aa: SVRRGSNEKLF
v_gene: TRBV5-1; abundance: few; j_gene: TRBJ2-7; d_gene: .; CDR3aa: ASSPDTLSYEQY
v_gene: TRBV6-5; abundance: many; j_gene: TRBJ1-2; d_gene: .; CDR3aa: ASNAGRDYGYT
v_gene: TRBV5-1; abundance: few; j_gene: TRBJ2-3; d_gene: TRBD2; CDR3aa: ASSLTGGPDTQY
v_gene: TRBV2; abundance: .; j_gene: TRBJ2-3; d_gene: TRBD1; CDR3aa: ASSSGTGGDTQY
v_gene: TRBV5-1; abundance: .; j_gene: TRBJ2-7; d_gene: .; CDR3aa: ASSLGAEQY
v_gene: TRBV10-3; abundance: .; j_gene: TRBJ1-1; d_gene: .; CDR3aa: AIRWTVGTEAF
v_gene: TRBV4-2; abundance: few; j_gene: TRBJ2-7; d_gene: TRBD1; CDR3aa: ASSQEQGTYSYEQY
v_gene: TRBV6-5; abundance: few; j_gene: TRBJ2-3; d_gene: .; CDR3aa: ASSYSGSTDTQY
v_gene: TRBV4-3; abundance: .; j_gene: TRBJ2-7; d_gene: TRBD1; CDR3aa: ASSLNRGLGEQY
v_gene: TRBV28; abundance: .; j_gene: TRBJ2-2; d_gene: .; CDR3aa: ASSANREDTGELF
v_gene: TRBV9; abundance: few; j_gene: TRBJ2-3; d_gene: .; CDR3aa: ASSPLIGRVGTDTQY
v_gene: TRBV15; abundance: .; j_gene: TRBJ1-6; d_gene: .; CDR3aa: ATSRDPGGNSPLH
v_gene: TRBV7-2; abundance: many; j_gene: TRBJ2-3; d_gene: .; CDR3aa: ASSFRDTQY
v_gene: TRBV7-3; abundance: many; j_gene: TRBJ2-1; d_gene: .; CDR3aa: ASSFDRHNEQF
v_gene: TRBV28; abundance: few; j_gene: TRBJ2-3; d_gene: .; CDR3aa: ASSLGQLTQY
v_gene: TRBV20-1; abundance: few; j_gene: TRBJ2-7; d_gene: TRBD2; CDR3aa: SARDVQRESSYEQY
v_gene: TRBV29-1; abundance: few; j_gene: TRBJ1-2; d_gene: .; CDR3aa: SALLQARTDYGYT
v_gene: TRBV7-2; abundance: .; j_gene: TRBJ2-3; d_gene: TRBD2; CDR3aa: ASSLVAGLRDTQY
v_gene: TRBV20-1; abundance: .; j_gene: TRBJ1-4; d_gene: TRBD1; CDR3aa: SARQGSGEKLF
v_gene: TRBV7-9; abundance: .; j_gene: TRBJ2-1; d_gene: TRBD1; CDR3aa: ASSLTGASYNEQF
v_gene: TRBV4-2; abundance: many; j_gene: TRBJ2-3; d_gene: TRBD2; CDR3aa: ASSHRLAGDQDTQY
v_gene: TRBV20-1; abundance: few; j_gene: TRBJ2-7; d_gene: .; CDR3aa: SAPPGWDTTSYEQY
v_gene: TRBV4-3; abundance: few; j_gene: TRBJ2-7; d_gene: .; CDR3aa: ASSQGVRLYEQY
v_gene: TRBV7-8; abundance: .; j_gene: TRBJ2-5; d_gene: .; CDR3aa: ASSASQGRETQY
v_gene: TRBV5-1; abundance: many; j_gene: TRBJ1-5; d_gene: .; CDR3aa: ASRGGVGPNQPQH
v_gene: TRBV6-2/TRBV6-3; abundance: .; j_gene: TRBJ2-5; d_gene: TRBD1; CDR3aa: ASRLTGTETQY
v_gene: TRBV12-3/TRBV12-4; abundance: few; j_gene: TRBJ2-5; d_gene: TRBD2; CDR3aa: ASSLAAMTQY
v_gene: TRBV6-2/TRBV6-3; abundance: many; j_gene: TRBJ2-1; d_gene: TRBD2; CDR3aa: ASTQRLAGVLSSYNEQF
v_gene: TRBV6-6; abundance: few; j_gene: TRBJ1-5; d_gene: .; CDR3aa: ASSYVRQPQH
v_gene: TRBV11-2; abundance: .; j_gene: TRBJ2-4; d_gene: TRBD2; CDR3aa: ASSFGTSGGIQY
v_gene: TRBV29-1; abundance: few; j_gene: TRBJ2-7; d_gene: TRBD2; CDR3aa: SVTERGPSYEQY
v_gene: TRBV5-1; abundance: .; j_gene: TRBJ1-5; d_gene: TRBD1; CDR3aa: ASSAGGGQPQH
v_gene: TRBV6-2/TRBV6-3; abundance: .; j_gene: TRBJ2-1; d_gene: .; CDR3aa: ASRKGPPYNEQF
v_gene: TRBV28; abundance: many; j_gene: TRBJ2-3; d_gene: TRBD2; CDR3aa: ASKLAGGLDTQY
v_gene: TRBV7-9; abundance: .; j_gene: TRBJ2-1; d_gene: .; CDR3aa: ASSSGRGSSYNEQF
v_gene: TRBV6-5; abundance: .; j_gene: TRBJ2-1; d_gene: .; CDR3aa: ASSSLGGGNEQF
v_gene: TRBV7-9; abundance: few; j_gene: TRBJ2-7; d_gene: .; CDR3aa: ASSNGNSYEQY